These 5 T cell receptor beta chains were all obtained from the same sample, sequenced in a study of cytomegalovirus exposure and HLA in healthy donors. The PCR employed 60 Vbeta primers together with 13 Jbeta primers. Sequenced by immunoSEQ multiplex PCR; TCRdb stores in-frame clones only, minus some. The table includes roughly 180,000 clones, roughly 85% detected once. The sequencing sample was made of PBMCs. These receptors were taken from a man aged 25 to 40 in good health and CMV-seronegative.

The CDR3 region is CASSLGTGPDYGYTF. CDR3 nucleotide sequence: TGTGCCAGCAGCTTGGGGACAGGCCCAGACTATGGCTACACCTTC. The rearrangement links TRBV5-4 to TRBJ1-2, with 7 bases that match TRBD1. The CDR3 length is 15 residues. After removal of 0 bases from V and 3 bases from J, the junction contained 5 bases not matched to a gene. CDR1 and CDR2 (germline): SGHNT, YYREEE (reference sequence).

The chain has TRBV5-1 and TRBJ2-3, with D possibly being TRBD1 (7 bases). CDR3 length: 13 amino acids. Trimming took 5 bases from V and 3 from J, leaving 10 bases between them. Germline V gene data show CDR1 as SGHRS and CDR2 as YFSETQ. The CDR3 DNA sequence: TGCGCCAGCAGGCAGGGGGGAACAGATACGCAGTATTTT. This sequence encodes CASRQGGTDTQYF.

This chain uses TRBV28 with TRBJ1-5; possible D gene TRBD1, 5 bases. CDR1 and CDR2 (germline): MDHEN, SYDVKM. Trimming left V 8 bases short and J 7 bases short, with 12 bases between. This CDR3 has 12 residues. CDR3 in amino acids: CASPNGGQPQHF. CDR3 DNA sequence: TGTGCCAGCCCGAATGGGGGGCAGCCCCAGCATTTT.

The CDR3 DNA reads as TGTGCCAGCAATCCAGGGCAAGTAGGCTACGAGCAGTACTTC. Its translation is CASNPGQVGYEQYF. The chain joins TRBV2 to TRBJ2-5; D perhaps matches TRBD1 (5 bases). The J call may be incorrect, as the DNA end agrees better with TRBJ2-7. The V gene's germline CDR1 is SNHLY and CDR2 FYNNEI. The CDR3 is 14 residues long.

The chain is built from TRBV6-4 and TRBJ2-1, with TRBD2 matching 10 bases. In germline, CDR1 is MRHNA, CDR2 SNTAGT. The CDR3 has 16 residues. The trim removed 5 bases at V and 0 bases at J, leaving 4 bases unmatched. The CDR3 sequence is CASSKREGSSYNEQFF. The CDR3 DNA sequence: TGTGCCAGCAGTAAGCGGGAGGGGAGCTCCTACAATGAGCAGTTCTTC.